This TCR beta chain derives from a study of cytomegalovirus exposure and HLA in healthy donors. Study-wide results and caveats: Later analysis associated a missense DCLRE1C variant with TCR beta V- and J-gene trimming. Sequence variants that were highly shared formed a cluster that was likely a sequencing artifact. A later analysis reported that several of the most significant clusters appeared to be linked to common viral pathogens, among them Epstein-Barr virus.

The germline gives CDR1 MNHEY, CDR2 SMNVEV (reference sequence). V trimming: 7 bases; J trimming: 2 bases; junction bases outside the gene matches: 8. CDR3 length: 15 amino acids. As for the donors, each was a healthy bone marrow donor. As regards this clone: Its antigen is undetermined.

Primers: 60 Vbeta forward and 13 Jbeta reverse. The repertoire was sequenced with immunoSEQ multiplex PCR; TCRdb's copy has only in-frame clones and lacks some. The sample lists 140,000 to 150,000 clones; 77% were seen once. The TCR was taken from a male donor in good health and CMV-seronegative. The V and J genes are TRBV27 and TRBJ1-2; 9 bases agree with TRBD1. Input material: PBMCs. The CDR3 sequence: CASKTPGQGNYGYTF. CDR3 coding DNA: TGTGCCAGCAAAACACCGGGACAGGGAAACTATGGCTACACCTTC.